Following are 20 T cell receptor beta chains from one sample sequenced in a study of cytomegalovirus exposure and HLA in healthy donors. Primers for the PCR totalled 60 Vbeta and 13 Jbeta. Measured with immunoSEQ multiplex PCR; TCRdb has only the in-frame clones, and not every one. The data contain 120,000 or so clones, roughly 80% of them singletons. The sequencing input was PBMCs. The receptors derive from a man aged 18 to 35 in good health and CMV-seropositive.

This sequence joins TRBV10-3 and TRBJ2-3, with 8 bases lining up with TRBD1. Looked up from germline, CDR1 is ENHRY and CDR2 is SYGVKD. Unmatched junction bases numbered 2, after V lost 1 base and J lost 2 bases. The length of the CDR3 is 15 residues. The CDR3 loop reads CAISELTGDTDTQYF. Written as DNA, the CDR3 is TGTGCCATCAGTGAGTTGACAGGGGACACAGATACGCAGTATTTT.

CDR3 coding DNA: TGTGCCAGCAGCTTATGGACTACAAATGAGCAGTTCTTC. As protein: CASSLWTTNEQFF. The chain has TRBV11-2 and TRBJ2-1; D may be TRBD2 (6 bases). CDR3 size: 13 residues. The ends were cut back, 2 bases at V and 7 bases at J, with 9 bases in the middle. From germline, CDR1 is SGHAT and CDR2 FQNNGV.

The CDR3 reads CASSLTPGTRIAYEQYF. In DNA, the CDR3 is TGTGCCAGCTCACTTACCCCCGGGACAAGGATAGCCTACGAGCAGTACTTC. The V call is TRBV18, the J call TRBJ2-7, with D possibly being TRBD1 (6 bases). This CDR3 is 17 amino acids long. The V and J ends lost 4 bases and 2 bases respectively, with 21 bases between them. Germline V gene data show CDR1 as KGHSH and CDR2 as LQKENI.

This clone was observed once. This rearrangement joins TRBV27 to TRBJ2-5; D perhaps matches TRBD1 (5 bases). Trimming pared 2 bases from V and 1 base from J, leaving 5 bases between. The CDR3 extends over 13 amino acids. Germline V gene sequence: CDR1 MNHEY, CDR2 SMNVEV (reference sequence). CDR3 in amino acids: CASSLDSQETQYF. CDR3 DNA: TGTGCCAGCAGTTTAGACAGCCAAGAGACCCAGTACTTC.

The rearrangement links TRBV7-2 to TRBJ2-5; TRBD2 matches 7 bases. The germline V gene encodes CDR1 SGHTA and CDR2 FQGNSA. The CDR3 totals 13 residues. The ends lost 5 bases at V and 3 bases at J; junction bases unmatched: 3. CDR3 region: CASSRGLEETQYF. Here the CDR3 DNA reads TGTGCCAGCAGCCGAGGACTAGAAGAGACCCAGTACTTC.

This rearrangement joins TRBV7-2 to TRBJ2-5; D is unclear. The CDR3 is made up of 15 amino acids. Trimming left V 5 bases short and J 3 bases short, with 16 bases between. Germline V gives CDR1 SGHTA, CDR2 FQGNSA. As DNA, the CDR3 is TGTGCCAGCAGCCCGCATACTACACGAAAAGAGACCCAGTACTTC. Translation gives CASSPHTTRKETQYF.

J is TRBJ2-7 and V is TRBV2, with D possibly being TRBD1 (6 bases). Trimming pared 4 bases from V and 3 bases from J, leaving 25 bases between. The germline CDR1 and CDR2 sequences are SNHLY and FYNNEI. CDR3 length: 18 amino acids. The CDR3 region has the DNA TGTGCCAGCAGTGGGGCCCGAGCACAGGGTTCACATTTCTACGAGCAGTACTTC. Translated, it gives CASSGARAQGSHFYEQYF.

The chain employs TRBV6-1 and TRBJ2-7; D perhaps matches TRBD2 (6 bases). The CDR3 loop spans 17 amino acids. Trimming removed 4 bases at V and 1 base at J, with 20 bases between. Germline V gene data show CDR1 as MNHNS and CDR2 as SASEGT. The CDR3 coding sequence is TGTGCCAGCAGTGTCGAGTTAACCGGGACTTCATCCTACGAGCAGTACTTC. As protein: CASSVELTGTSSYEQYF.

Judged by abundance, this clone is large. This chain uses TRBV4-2 with TRBJ2-6; TRBD1 might be the D (5 bases). The CDR3 spans 16 residues. Germline V gene sequence: CDR1 LGHNA, CDR2 YNFKEQ. Trimming stripped 0 bases from V and 0 bases from J, with 6 bases between. CDR3 bases: TGTGCCAGCAGCCAAGAAAGGGGCTCTGGGGCCAACGTCCTGACTTTC. Its translation: CASSQERGSGANVLTF.

CDR3 DNA: TGTGCCAGCAGCGGTAACAGGGTGGGCTTGGGAGATACGCAGTATTTT. Amino acid sequence: CASSGNRVGLGDTQYF. The chain couples TRBV9 to TRBJ2-3; tentative D call: TRBD1 (6 bases). V lost 3 bases to trimming and J lost 5 bases, with 19 bases between them. This CDR3 region has 16 residues. From germline, CDR1 is SGDLS and CDR2 YYNGEE.

This rearrangement joins TRBV5-4 to TRBJ1-5; 7 nucleotides align to TRBD1. The germline V gene encodes CDR1 SGHNT and CDR2 YYREEE (reference sequence). There are 16 residues in the CDR3. The J segment lost 2 bases and the V segment lost 0 bases, leaving 5 bases of the junction unmatched. The CDR3, as DNA: TGTGCCAGCAGCTTGGCGGACGGGACAGGCAATCAGCCCCAGCATTTT. Its translation is CASSLADGTGNQPQHF.

Comment on this clone: Because it lacks the conserved phenylalanine or tryptophan at the end, this CDR3 is likely a read error. This rearrangement joins TRBV5-1 to TRBJ1-2; 9 bases fit TRBD1. The germline CDR1 and CDR2 sequences are SGHRS and YFSETQ. CDR3 length equals 16 residues. J was trimmed by 4 bases and V by 5 bases; bases with no gene match: 12. CDR3 sequence reads: CASRRTGTGYGYGYTL. The CDR3 region has the DNA TGCGCCAGCAGACGGACCGGGACAGGGTATGGCTATGGCTACACCCTC.

V gene TRBV19 combines with J gene TRBJ2-7; maybe TRBD1 (6 bases). The CDR3 is 14 residues long. V was clipped by 2 bases and J by 0 bases, with 8 bases between them. Germline-derived CDR1 and CDR2 are LNHDA and SQIVND (reference sequence). The CDR3 DNA follows: TGTGCCAGTAGTATAACGGACAGCTCCTACGAGCAGTACTTC. Its protein is CASSITDSSYEQYF.

CDR3 bases: TGTGCCAGCAGCTTTCCCCGGGACAAGCAGTTCTTC. Translating gives CASSFPRDKQFF. The genes are TRBV5-5 and TRBJ2-1, with D perhaps TRBD1 (6 bases). The germline gives CDR1 SGHKS, CDR2 YYEKEE (reference sequence). This CDR3 spans 12 amino acids. The V and J ends lost 2 bases and 11 bases respectively, with 11 bases between them.

The rearrangement uses TRBV30 and TRBJ2-2; 7 nucleotides line up with TRBD1. The germline CDR1 and CDR2 sequences are GTSNPN and SVGIG (reference sequence). Trimming took 0 bases from V and 7 from J; bases not matched to a gene: 8. The CDR3 is 15 residues long. In DNA form, the CDR3 reads TGTGCCTGGAGTGTCCGCAGGGGGTATGACGGGGAGCTGTTTTTT. It codes for CAWSVRRGYDGELFF. The variable domain in full, with the rest retrieved from reference TRBV30 and TRBJ2-2, is SQTIHQWPATLVQPVGSPLSLECTVEGTSNPNLYWYRQAAGRGLQLLFYSVGIGQISSEVPQNLSASRPQDRQFILSSKKLLLSDSGFYLCAWSVRRGYDGELFFGEGSRLTVL.

The J gene is TRBJ1-4, the V gene TRBV2; 7 nucleotides line up with TRBD1. Looked up from germline, CDR1 is SNHLY and CDR2 is FYNNEI. V trimming: 5 bases; J trimming: 5 bases; junction bases outside the gene matches: 8. The CDR3 runs 15 residues. The CDR3 here is CASSNSGGLNEKLFF. In nucleotides, the CDR3 is TGTGCCAGCAGTAACTCAGGGGGATTGAATGAAAAACTGTTTTTT.

J is TRBJ1-3 and V is TRBV6-5, with 7 bases lining up with TRBD1. The CDR3 is 15 amino acids. J was trimmed by 2 bases and V by 2 bases; bases with no gene match: 3. The germline V gene has CDR1 MNHEY and CDR2 SVGAGI. The CDR3 DNA reads TGTGCCAGCAGTTACCGAGGACAGGCTGGAAACACCATATATTTT. It translates to CASSYRGQAGNTIYF.

J is TRBJ1-2 and V is TRBV30, with D unclear. The CDR3 is 14 amino acids. V was trimmed by 1 base and J by 8 bases, leaving 17 bases between them. Germline CDR1 reads GTSNPN; CDR2 reads SVGIG (reference sequence). This chain's CDR3 is CAWSEKNRSYGYTF. Written as DNA, the CDR3 is TGTGCCTGGAGTGAGAAAAATCGGAGCTACGGCTACACCTTC. Complete variable domain (other parts from reference TRBV30 and TRBJ1-2): SQTIHQWPATLVQPVGSPLSLECTVEGTSNPNLYWYRQAAGRGLQLLFYSVGIGQISSEVPQNLSASRPQDRQFILSSKKLLLSDSGFYLCAWSEKNRSYGYTFGSGTRLTVV.

The chain is built from TRBV4-3 and TRBJ1-2, with 9 bases lining up with TRBD1. This CDR3 comprises 15 residues. V gave up 4 bases and J gave up 2 bases; unmatched junction bases: 5. The germline V gene has CDR1 LGHNA and CDR2 YSLEER. The DNA for the CDR3 is TGCGCCAGCAGCCCGAGTGACAGGGGGAACTATGGCTACACCTTC. Protein sequence: CASSPSDRGNYGYTF.

CDR3 nucleotide sequence: TGCGCCAGCAGTGGACTAGCGGGGGGCCGAGGGACCCAGTACTTC. Protein product: CASSGLAGGRGTQYF. This chain joins TRBV10-2 and TRBJ2-5; TRBD2 matches 13 bases. Per the germline V gene, CDR1 is WSHSY and CDR2 is SAAADI. Trimming took 4 bases from V and 7 from J; bases not matched to a gene: 6. The CDR3 loop spans 15 amino acids.